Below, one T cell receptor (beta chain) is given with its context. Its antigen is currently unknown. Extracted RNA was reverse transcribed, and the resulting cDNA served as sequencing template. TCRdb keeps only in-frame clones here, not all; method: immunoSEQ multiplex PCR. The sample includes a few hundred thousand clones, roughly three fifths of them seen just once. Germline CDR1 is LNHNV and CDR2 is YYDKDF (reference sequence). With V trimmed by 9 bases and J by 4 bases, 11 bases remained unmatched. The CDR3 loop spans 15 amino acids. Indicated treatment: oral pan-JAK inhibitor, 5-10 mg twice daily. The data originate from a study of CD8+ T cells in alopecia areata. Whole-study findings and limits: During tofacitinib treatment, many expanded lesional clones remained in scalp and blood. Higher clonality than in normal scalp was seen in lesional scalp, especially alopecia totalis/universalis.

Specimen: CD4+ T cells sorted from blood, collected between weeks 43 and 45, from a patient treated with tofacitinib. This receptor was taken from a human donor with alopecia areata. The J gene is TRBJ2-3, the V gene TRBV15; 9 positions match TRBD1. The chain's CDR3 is CATGVGQGASDTQYF. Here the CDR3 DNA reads TGTGCCACGGGGGTGGGACAGGGCGCTTCAGATACGCAGTATTTT. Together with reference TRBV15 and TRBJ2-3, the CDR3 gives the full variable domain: DAMVIQNPRYQVTQFGKPVTLSCSQTLNHNVMYWYQQKSSQAPKLLFHYYDKDFNNEADTPDNFQSRRPNTSFCFLDIRSPGLGDTAMYLCATGVGQGASDTQYFGPGTRLTVL.